This TCR beta chain derives from a study of T cells in Graves' hyperthyroidism and ophthalmopathy. Study-level findings and limits: A model of 13 V-J features distinguished ophthalmopathy from stable hyperthyroidism.

TCR beta CDR3 regions were amplified from RNA. When the TCR CDR3 underwent first-round RT-PCR, the HTBI primer set was used. MiXCR, run by TCRdb on the multiplex PCR reads, gives a single entry per CDR3 protein. The sample has hundreds of thousands of distinct CDR3 sequences; over 35% are singletons. This clonotype appeared a few times. Its matching antigen is unknown. Subjects aged 18 to 65 presented with newly diagnosed hyperthyroidism of less than 2 months' duration. Germline V CDR1 and CDR2: LGHNA, YSLEER. The CDR3 contains 16 residues. The germline V and J ends were trimmed by 3 bases and 3 bases, with 17 bases remaining between them.

Sequenced: blood. This sequence joins TRBV4-3 and TRBJ1-2; TRBD1 might be the D (6 bases). The sequence derives from a woman aged 40 to 50 with Graves' hyperthyroidism. This CDR3 is CASSHDRTAWDYGYTF. CDR3 nucleotide sequence: TGCGCCAGCAGCCACGATCGGACAGCTTGGGACTATGGCTACACCTTC.